A selection of T cell receptor beta chains follows, all from one sample in a study of T cell repertoires in cytomegalovirus infection. MiXCR was run by TCRdb on the reads, yielding one entry per CDR3 protein. The table has 600,000 to 800,000 distinct CDR3 sequences, 20% to 25% seen once. Sequenced sample: CD8+ T cells from PBMCs. These receptors came from a human donor in good health (CMV status not recorded). Some clones in this sample may be carry-over from other donors' samples. The CDR3 runs from the conserved cysteine through the conserved F or W. D genes are given only for firm matches.

D gene: .
V gene: TRBV27
CDR3 protein: CASSISPGVYTEAFF

D gene: .
V gene: TRBV4-3
CDR3 protein: CASSQGTTGELFF

D gene: .
V gene: TRBV7-9
CDR3 protein: CASSLNAAPNEKLFF

D gene: .
V gene: TRBV14
CDR3 protein: CASSHIGQDEQYF

D gene: .
V gene: TRBV5-4
CDR3 protein: CASSLLQANAEAFF

D gene: .
V gene: TRBV27
CDR3 protein: CASSLSATADYGYTF

D gene: .
V gene: TRBV7-2
CDR3 protein: CASSSPTGPNEKLFF

D gene: .
V gene: TRBV5-6
CDR3 protein: CASSFGRPSDEQYF

D gene: .
V gene: TRBV6-8
CDR3 protein: CASSYSAGHYGYTF

D gene: .
V gene: TRBV28
CDR3 protein: CASSPDSSSTDTQYF

D gene: .
V gene: TRBV10-3
CDR3 protein: CAISEPSGPGVTQYF

D gene: TRBD1
V gene: TRBV5-1
CDR3 protein: CASSAAPGQGKEKLFF

D gene: .
V gene: TRBV12-3/TRBV12-4
CDR3 protein: CASSLISYEQFF

D gene: .
V gene: TRBV27
CDR3 protein: CASSPYWETGELFF

D gene: .
V gene: TRBV20-1
CDR3 protein: CSARDSNSYNEQFF

D gene: .
V gene: TRBV6-2/TRBV6-3
CDR3 protein: CASSSEHNEQFF

D gene: .
V gene: TRBV7-2
CDR3 protein: CASSPVEGGYGYTF

D gene: TRBD1
V gene: TRBV6-5
CDR3 protein: CASSFQQGRAYEQYF

D gene: TRBD2
V gene: TRBV6-5
CDR3 protein: CASSYSPSGGPNTGELFF

D gene: .
V gene: TRBV20-1
CDR3 protein: CSARDLGRRPEQGEAFF

D gene: TRBD1
V gene: TRBV7-9
CDR3 protein: CANSLPRDRGETQYF

D gene: TRBD2
V gene: TRBV28
CDR3 protein: CASSPGLAGGNQETQYF

D gene: TRBD1
V gene: TRBV14
CDR3 protein: CASSQVVGDRVHNEQFF

D gene: .
V gene: TRBV11-2
CDR3 protein: CASSLVDSYEQYF

D gene: .
V gene: TRBV19
CDR3 protein: CAAWGPNEQFF

D gene: TRBD1
V gene: TRBV7-9
CDR3 protein: CASRGTGTVALGQFF

D gene: .
V gene: TRBV10-2
CDR3 protein: CASSDLQTTYEQYF

D gene: TRBD1
V gene: TRBV7-9
CDR3 protein: CASRIAGRGRPDTQYF

D gene: .
V gene: TRBV5-6
CDR3 protein: CAISTGRPLNYGYTF

D gene: TRBD1
V gene: TRBV28
CDR3 protein: CASSLSGTDTEAFF

D gene: .
V gene: TRBV14
CDR3 protein: CASSQSVNEKLFF

D gene: .
V gene: TRBV20-1
CDR3 protein: CSARDASGDHGYTF

D gene: .
V gene: TRBV11-2
CDR3 protein: CASSPRPGTKAEAFF

D gene: .
V gene: TRBV6-2/TRBV6-3
CDR3 protein: CASSTIGYNEQFF

D gene: TRBD1
V gene: TRBV27
CDR3 protein: CASSFAGQGRYEQYF

D gene: TRBD1
V gene: TRBV7-9
CDR3 protein: CASSSRDRGHGELFF

D gene: TRBD1
V gene: TRBV7-9
CDR3 protein: CASSPRTGETGELFF

D gene: .
V gene: TRBV5-1
CDR3 protein: CASSQDSRPYNEQFF

D gene: .
V gene: TRBV7-2
CDR3 protein: CASSLRHFKENQPQHF

D gene: TRBD1
V gene: TRBV4-3
CDR3 protein: CASSLGQGARHEQFF

D gene: .
V gene: TRBV7-2
CDR3 protein: CASSREGLSEKLFF

D gene: .
V gene: TRBV7-2
CDR3 protein: CASSLNRQSNQPQHF

D gene: .
V gene: TRBV7-8
CDR3 protein: CASSLVGSFQETQYF

D gene: .
V gene: TRBV28
CDR3 protein: CASSRQRELNTEAFF